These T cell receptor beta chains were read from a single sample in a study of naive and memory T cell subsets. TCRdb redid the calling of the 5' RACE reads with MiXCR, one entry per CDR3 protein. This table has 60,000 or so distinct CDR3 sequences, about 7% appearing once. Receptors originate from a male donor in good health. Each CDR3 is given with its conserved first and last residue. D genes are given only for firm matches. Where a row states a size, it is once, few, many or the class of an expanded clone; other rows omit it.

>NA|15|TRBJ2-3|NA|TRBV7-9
CASSLFAGNTDTQYF
TGTGCCAGCAGCTTATTTGCGGGAAACACAGATACGCAGTATTTT
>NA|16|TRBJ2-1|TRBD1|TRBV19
CASSMQGGLRDNEQFF
TGTGCCAGTAGTATGCAAGGGGGCTTGAGGGACAATGAGCAGTTCTTC
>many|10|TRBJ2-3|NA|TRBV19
CASGFVTQYF
TGTGCCAGTGGGTTCGTTACGCAGTATTTT
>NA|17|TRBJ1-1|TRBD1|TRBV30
CAWRSLRDRIRNTEAFF
TGTGCCTGGAGGTCACTCAGGGACAGAATCCGGAACACTGAAGCTTTCTTT
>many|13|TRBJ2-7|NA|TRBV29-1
CSVVPRNSYEQYF
TGCAGCGTTGTCCCCAGAAACTCCTACGAGCAGTACTTC
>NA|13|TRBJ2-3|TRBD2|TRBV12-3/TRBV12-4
CASSAGGLDTQYF
TGTGCCAGCAGTGCGGGAGGGTTAGATACGCAGTATTTT
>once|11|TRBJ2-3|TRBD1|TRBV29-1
CSAGQGSVQYF
TGCAGCGCGGGACAGGGATCGGTGCAGTATTTT
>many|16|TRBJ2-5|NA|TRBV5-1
CASRPWQGGFAETQYF
TGCGCCAGCAGGCCGTGGCAGGGGGGTTTTGCAGAGACCCAGTACTTC
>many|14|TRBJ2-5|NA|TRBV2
CASNARGYQETQYF
TGTGCCAGCAATGCGAGGGGGTACCAAGAGACCCAGTACTTC
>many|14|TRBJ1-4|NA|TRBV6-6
CASSSGTGNEKLFF
TGTGCCAGCAGTTCCGGGACGGGGAATGAAAAACTGTTTTTT
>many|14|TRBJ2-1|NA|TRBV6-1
CVASTGLLVNEQFF
TGTGTAGCTTCTACAGGCCTCTTGGTCAATGAGCAGTTCTTC
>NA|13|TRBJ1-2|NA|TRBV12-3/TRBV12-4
CASTIARDYGYTF
TGTGCCAGCACCATCGCCAGGGACTATGGCTACACCTTC
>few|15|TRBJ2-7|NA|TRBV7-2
CASSLHGGPYYEQYF
TGTGCCAGCAGCTTACACGGAGGCCCCTACTACGAGCAGTACTTC
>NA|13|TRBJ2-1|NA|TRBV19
CASSRRDGNEQFF
TGTGCCAGTAGTCGGCGGGACGGAAATGAGCAGTTCTTC
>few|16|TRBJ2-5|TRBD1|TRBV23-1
CASSQRTGGRAETQYF
TGCGCCAGCAGTCAACGCACAGGGGGTCGTGCAGAGACCCAGTACTTC
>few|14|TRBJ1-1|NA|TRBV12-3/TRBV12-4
CASSSFLSQGEAFF
TGTGCCAGCAGCTCCTTCCTCAGCCAGGGCGAAGCTTTCTTT
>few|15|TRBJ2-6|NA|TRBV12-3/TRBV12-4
CASSLPGVGANVLTF
TGTGCCAGCAGTTTACCGGGGGTCGGGGCCAACGTCCTGACTTTC
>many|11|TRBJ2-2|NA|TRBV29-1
CSVGGSGELFF
TGCAGCGTTGGGGGGTCCGGGGAGCTGTTTTTT
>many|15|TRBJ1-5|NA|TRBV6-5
CASSYSGRVDQPQHF
TGTGCCAGCAGTTACTCGGGCAGGGTTGATCAGCCCCAGCATTTT
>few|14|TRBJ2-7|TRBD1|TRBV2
CASYPGQGPYEQYF
TGTGCCAGCTACCCGGGACAGGGACCATACGAGCAGTACTTC
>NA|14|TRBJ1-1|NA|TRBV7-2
CASSKQTGDTEAFF
TGTGCCAGCAGCAAGCAAACCGGGGACACTGAAGCTTTCTTT
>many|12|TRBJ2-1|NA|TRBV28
CASSWRGGEQFF
TGTGCCAGCAGTTGGCGGGGCGGCGAGCAGTTCTTC
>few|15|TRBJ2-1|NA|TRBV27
CASSLWGLGYNEQFF
TGTGCCAGCAGTTTATGGGGCCTGGGCTACAATGAGCAGTTCTTC
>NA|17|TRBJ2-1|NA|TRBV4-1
CASSQDFPGSSYNEQFF
TGCGCCAGCAGCCAAGATTTTCCGGGGAGCTCCTACAATGAGCAGTTCTTC